This record looks at one T cell receptor (beta chain) sequence and its context. The source of the sample is a study of blood T cell repertoires in COVID-19. On the study more broadly: Italy, Spain and the United States were the sources of the convalescent and acute COVID-19 samples. The analysed material was cDNA or gDNA that came from T cells, B-cell-depleted T cells, or PBMCs.

The CDR3 runs 17 residues. The germline V gene has CDR1 MNHEY and CDR2 SMNVEV (reference sequence). V shed 4 bases and J shed 2 bases, with 15 bases lying between them. Only in-frame clones appear in the TCRdb table, and some are missing; sequencing was by immunoSEQ multiplex PCR. The sample consists of roughly 210,000 clones, around four fifths of them appearing once. Patients of the Seattle cohort, enrolled during active infection, were followed longitudinally. Material: peripheral blood. The clonotype originates from a woman older than 75 with COVID-19, enrolled during active disease. This chain links TRBV27 with TRBJ1-6, with a tentative D call TRBD1 (6 bases). The CDR3 region is CASSSGPGEPYNSPLHF. CDR3 sequence (DNA): TGTGCCAGCAGTTCGGGACCAGGGGAACCCTATAATTCACCCCTCCACTTT.